This T cell receptor beta chain originates from a study of T-cell memory formation after mild COVID-19. Trimming took 3 bases from V and 2 from J; bases not matched to a gene: 9. The germline V gene has CDR1 KGHSH and CDR2 LQKENI. The length of the CDR3 is 16 residues. The TCR alpha and TCR beta cDNA libraries, bearing sample barcodes and UMIs, were generated by 5'RACE using constant-segment primers. TCRdb used MiXCR to reprocess the 5' RACE reads, holding one entry per CDR3 protein. Of fewer than 700,000 distinct CDR3 sequences listed, roughly 18% are singletons. This TCR was recovered from an adult woman who had mild COVID-19 (a few samples of this study predate the infection). Cell type and time point are not known. The sample consisted of PBMCs or a T cell subset sorted from them (not recorded which). The rearrangement links TRBV18 to TRBJ1-1; 7 bases match TRBD1. Here the CDR3 DNA reads TGTGCCAGCTCACCGGGACAGACAAGCTTTAACACTGAAGCTTTCTTT. Amino acid sequence: CASSPGQTSFNTEAFF.